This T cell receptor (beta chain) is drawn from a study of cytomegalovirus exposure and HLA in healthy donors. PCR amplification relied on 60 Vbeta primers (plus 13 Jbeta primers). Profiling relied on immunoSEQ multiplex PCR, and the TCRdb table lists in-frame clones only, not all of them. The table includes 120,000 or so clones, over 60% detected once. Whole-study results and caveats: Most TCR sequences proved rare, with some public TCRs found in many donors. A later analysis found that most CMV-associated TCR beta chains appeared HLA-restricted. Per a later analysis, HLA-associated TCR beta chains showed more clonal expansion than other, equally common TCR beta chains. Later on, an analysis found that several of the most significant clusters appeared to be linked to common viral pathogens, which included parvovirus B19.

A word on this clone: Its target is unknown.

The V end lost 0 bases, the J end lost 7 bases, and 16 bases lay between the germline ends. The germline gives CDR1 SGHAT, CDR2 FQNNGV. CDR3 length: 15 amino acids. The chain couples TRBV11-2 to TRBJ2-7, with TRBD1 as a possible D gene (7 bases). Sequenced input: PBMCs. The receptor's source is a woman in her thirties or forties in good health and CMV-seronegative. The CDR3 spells CASSLDSDRTTEQYF. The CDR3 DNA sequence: TGTGCCAGCAGCTTAGACTCGGACAGGACTACGGAGCAGTACTTC.